The rows below give T cell receptor beta chains drawn from one sample of a study of CD8 T cells in ankylosing spondylitis. In TCRdb, the 5' RACE reads were re-called with MiXCR into one record per CDR3 protein. The sample carries about 160,000 distinct CDR3 sequences, roughly 10% recorded once. Sequencing was carried out using blood, either unsorted or a sorted T cell fraction (not recorded which). The source is a female donor with ankylosing spondylitis or in good health (not recorded which). CDR3s include the opening cysteine and the closing phenylalanine or tryptophan.

TRBJ2-7 | TRBV13 | 13 | CASSPGTGAEQYF
TRBJ1-1 | TRBV11-2 | 12 | CASEGYNTEAFF
TRBJ2-2 | TRBV7-9 | 16 | CASSLGQTPSTGELFF
TRBJ1-5 | TRBV24-1 | 14 | CATSDSYSNQPQHF
TRBJ1-1 | TRBV20-1 | 14 | CSAREGRWSTEAFF
TRBJ2-3 | TRBV12-3/TRBV12-4 | 19 | CASSFSGLAGVSSTDTQYF
TRBJ2-7 | TRBV9 | 13 | CASSGTGSYEQYF
TRBJ1-1 | TRBV10-3 | 13 | CAISGVGQGEAFF
TRBJ2-7 | TRBV4-3 | 15 | CASSQEATISYEQYF
TRBJ2-1 | TRBV20-1 | 13 | CSALAGERYEQFF
TRBJ1-1 | TRBV19 | 14 | CASRADGGWTEAFF
TRBJ2-1 | TRBV5-8 | 12 | CASIPGGGEQFF
TRBJ1-2 | TRBV7-9 | 12 | CASSDHRGGYTF
TRBJ1-3 | TRBV20-1 | 13 | CSAPRQKENTIYF
TRBJ1-1 | TRBV29-1 | 13 | CSVGAGAGTEAFF
TRBJ2-3 | TRBV27 | 19 | CASSLSLAGGPKDTDTQYF
TRBJ2-3 | TRBV7-8 | 16 | CASSLGGLGTGDTQYF
TRBJ2-2 | TRBV24-1 | 17 | CATSDPWTSLNTGELFF
TRBJ2-7 | TRBV19 | 13 | CVPTRRPSYEQYF
TRBJ2-3 | TRBV5-8 | 15 | CASSHGQTSTDTQYF
TRBJ2-3 | TRBV11-1 | 20 | CASSQGGLAGILPFTDTQYF
TRBJ1-6 | TRBV4-3 | 14 | CASSQDRVASPLHF
TRBJ1-4 | TRBV15 | 16 | CATSSGLSSGPEKLFF
TRBJ2-3 | TRBV19 | 14 | CASSKDRGTDTQYF
TRBJ2-7 | TRBV4-3 | 16 | CASSQDRARPPGEQYF
TRBJ2-1 | TRBV27 | 16 | CASSLSQPDSYNEQFF
TRBJ1-5 | TRBV19 | 14 | CASSGSDRGQPQHF
TRBJ2-2 | TRBV13 | 15 | CASSLPGGPTGELFF
TRBJ2-1 | TRBV6-1 | 14 | CASSVGQGNNEQFF
TRBJ1-1 | TRBV7-9 | 14 | CASSLVRADTEAFF
TRBJ1-1 | TRBV12-3/TRBV12-4 | 13 | CASRSGGNTEAFF
TRBJ2-2 | TRBV12-3/TRBV12-4 | 16 | CASSPPGTGYTGELFF
TRBJ2-3 | TRBV6-2/TRBV6-3 | 18 | CASSYPLEVAGVRNTQYF
TRBJ2-1 | TRBV11-2 | 15 | CASSLRAGVNNEQFF
TRBJ1-5 | TRBV23-1 | 16 | CASSQSITSPHQPQHF
TRBJ2-7 | TRBV20-1 | 13 | CSAPDRLPYEQYF
TRBJ2-5 | TRBV5-6 | 12 | CASSLGKETQYF
TRBJ2-7 | TRBV6-1 | 14 | CASSVRDLSYEQYF
TRBJ2-7 | TRBV4-3 | 15 | CASSQSMRDGNEQYF
TRBJ1-2 | TRBV12-3/TRBV12-4 | 16 | CASSLTPTGSRYGYTF
TRBJ2-1 | TRBV7-9 | 13 | CASSLTGYNEQFF
TRBJ2-3 | TRBV12-3/TRBV12-4 | 16 | CASSPGAGGSTDTQYF
TRBJ2-1 | TRBV20-1 | 15 | CSARDEDRDYNEQFF
TRBJ2-1 | TRBV10-3 | 16 | CAISESTSHSYNEQFF
TRBJ2-1 | TRBV6-2/TRBV6-3 | 12 | CASSYSHNEQFF
TRBJ2-1 | TRBV5-1 | 15 | CASSRGQGSRDEQFF
TRBJ1-5 | TRBV23-1 | 13 | CASSHRVKQPQHF
TRBJ2-5 | TRBV29-1 | 12 | CSVVGGEGTQYF
TRBJ2-1 | TRBV14 | 15 | CASSQWSGEYNEQFF
TRBJ2-1 | TRBV4-3 | 14 | CASSQEYYHNEQFF
TRBJ2-2 | TRBV29-1 | 14 | CSAWGQGSTGELFF
TRBJ2-7 | TRBV6-1 | 13 | CASSPGPTYEQYF
TRBJ2-3 | TRBV12-3/TRBV12-4 | 14 | CASSQRAGPDTQYF
TRBJ2-7 | TRBV4-1 | 13 | CASSQEGAYEQYF
TRBJ2-1 | TRBV28 | 19 | CASSQGLAGRASSYNEQFF
TRBJ1-1 | TRBV4-3 | 14 | CASSQDRGGTEAFF
TRBJ2-3 | TRBV4-3 | 15 | CASSQGGSGTDTQYF
TRBJ1-2 | TRBV20-1 | 17 | CSARGPNHSLANYGYTF
TRBJ2-2 | TRBV24-1 | 13 | CATSADSSGELFF